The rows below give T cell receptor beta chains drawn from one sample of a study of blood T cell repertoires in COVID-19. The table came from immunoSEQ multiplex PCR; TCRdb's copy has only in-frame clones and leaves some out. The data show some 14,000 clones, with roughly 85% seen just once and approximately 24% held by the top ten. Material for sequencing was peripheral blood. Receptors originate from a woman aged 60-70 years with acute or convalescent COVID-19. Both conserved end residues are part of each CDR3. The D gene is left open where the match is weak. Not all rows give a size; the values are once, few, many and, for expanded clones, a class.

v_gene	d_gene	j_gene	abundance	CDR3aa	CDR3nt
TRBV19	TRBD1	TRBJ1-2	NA	CASTPIQGAYNYGYTF	TGTGCCAGTACCCCGATCCAGGGGGCCTATAACTATGGCTACACCTTC
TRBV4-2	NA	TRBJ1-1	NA	CASSQEPHPRPGDTEAFF	TGTGCCAGCAGCCAAGAACCCCACCCGCGCCCCGGGGACACTGAAGCTTTCTTT
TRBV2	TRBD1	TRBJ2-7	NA	CAIPSGDRGNEQYF	TGTGCCATCCCCAGCGGGGACAGGGGAAACGAGCAGTACTTC
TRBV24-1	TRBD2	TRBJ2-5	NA	CATSDSGGQETQYF	TGTGCCACCAGTGATTCGGGGGGTCAAGAGACCCAGTACTTC
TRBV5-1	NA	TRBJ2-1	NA	CASSLELGLEISYNEQFF	TGCGCCAGCAGCTTGGAATTGGGACTTGAGATTTCCTACAATGAGCAGTTCTTC
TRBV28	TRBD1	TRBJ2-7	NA	CASTPTGLYEQYF	TGTGCCAGCACCCCGACAGGGTTATACGAGCAGTACTTC
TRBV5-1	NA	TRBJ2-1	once	CASRLLLSAGDEQFF	TGCGCCAGCAGGCTGCTACTCTCCGCAGGTGATGAGCAGTTCTTC
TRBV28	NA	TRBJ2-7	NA	CASRGFGLSPYEQYF	TGTGCCAGCAGGGGCTTCGGCCTATCGCCCTACGAGCAGTACTTC
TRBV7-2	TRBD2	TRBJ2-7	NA	CASSLSSGSSYEQYF	TGTGCCAGCAGCTTGAGTAGCGGGAGTTCCTACGAGCAGTACTTC
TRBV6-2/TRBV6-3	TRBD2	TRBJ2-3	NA	CASSYSSLAGADTQYF	TGTGCCAGCAGTTACTCCTCTCTAGCGGGAGCCGATACGCAGTATTTT
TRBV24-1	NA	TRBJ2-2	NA	CATSDFTGGGRTGELFF	TGTGCCACCAGTGATTTCACTGGGGGGGGGCGGACCGGGGAGCTGTTTTTT
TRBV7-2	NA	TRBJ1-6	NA	CASSRGGGVGVWGLHF	TGTGCCAGCAGCCGGGGGGGCGGAGTTGGGGTATGGGGCCTCCACTTT
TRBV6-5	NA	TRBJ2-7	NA	CASSPRYGDYEQYF	TGTGCCAGCAGCCCCCGGTACGGGGACTACGAGCAGTACTTC
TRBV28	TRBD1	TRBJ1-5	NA	CASTADRGRYQPQHF	TGTGCCAGCACCGCCGACAGGGGGCGTTATCAGCCCCAGCATTTT
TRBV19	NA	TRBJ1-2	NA	CASSSGGSGGYTF	TGTGCCAGTAGTTCCGGAGGGTCCGGGGGCTACACCTTC
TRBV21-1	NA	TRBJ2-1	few	CASSKSSAHDNEQFF	TGTGCCAGCAGCAAATCTAGCGCCCATGACAATGAGCAGTTCTTC
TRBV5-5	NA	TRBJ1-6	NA	CASSLEGTGVWPLHF	TGTGCCAGCAGCTTGGAGGGGACTGGGGTATGGCCCCTCCACTTT
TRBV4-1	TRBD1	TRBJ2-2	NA	CASSRGQGYTGELFF	TGCGCCAGCAGCCGGGGACAGGGGTACACCGGGGAGCTGTTTTTT
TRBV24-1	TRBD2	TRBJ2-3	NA	CATSDFAAGGGTDTQYF	TGTGCCACCAGTGATTTTGCAGCGGGGGGCGGCACAGATACGCAGTATTTT
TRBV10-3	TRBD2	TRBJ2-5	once	CAISEPFFGLAGETQYF	TGTGCCATCAGTGAGCCCTTCTTTGGACTAGCGGGAGAGACCCAGTACTTC
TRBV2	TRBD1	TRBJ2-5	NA	CASRGTGGAETQYF	TGTGCCAGCAGGGGGACAGGGGGCGCCGAGACCCAGTACTTC
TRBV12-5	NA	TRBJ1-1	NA	CASGLGLTNTEAFF	TGTGCTAGTGGCCTGGGACTTACGAACACTGAAGCTTTCTTT
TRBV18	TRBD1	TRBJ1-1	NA	CASSPGQGMNTEAFF	TGTGCCAGCTCACCGGGACAGGGCATGAACACTGAAGCTTTCTTT
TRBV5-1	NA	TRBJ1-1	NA	CASSAFEVTEAFF	TGCGCCAGCAGCGCTTTTGAGGTAACTGAAGCTTTCTTT
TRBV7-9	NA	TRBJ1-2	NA	CASSLNSNYGYTF	TGTGCCAGCAGCTTAAACAGTAACTATGGCTACACCTTC
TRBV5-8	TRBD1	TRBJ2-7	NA	CASSLGTGWAYEQYF	TGTGCCAGCAGCTTAGGGACAGGGTGGGCCTACGAGCAGTACTTC
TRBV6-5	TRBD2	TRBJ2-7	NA	CASSPTSAAYEQYF	TGTGCCAGCAGTCCTACTAGCGCTGCCTACGAGCAGTACTTC
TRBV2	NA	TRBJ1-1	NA	CASSEGWGGVDTEAFF	TGTGCCAGCAGTGAAGGGTGGGGAGGGGTCGACACTGAAGCTTTCTTT
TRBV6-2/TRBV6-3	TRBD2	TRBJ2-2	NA	CASSHLERDAGELFF	TGTGCCAGCAGCCACCTTGAGCGGGATGCCGGGGAGCTGTTTTTT
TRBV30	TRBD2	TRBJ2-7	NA	CAWSVSSGAYEQYF	TGTGCCTGGAGTGTATCTAGCGGGGCATACGAGCAGTACTTC
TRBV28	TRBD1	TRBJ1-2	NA	CASSQTGNYGYTF	TGTGCCAGCAGTCAGACAGGGAACTATGGCTACACCTTC
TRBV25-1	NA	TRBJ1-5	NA	CASSIGGSQPQHF	TGTGCCAGCAGTATCGGGGGAAGTCAGCCCCAGCATTTT
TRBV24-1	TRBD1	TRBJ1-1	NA	CATSEAGGYTEAFF	TGTGCCACCAGTGAGGCAGGGGGCTACACTGAAGCTTTCTTT
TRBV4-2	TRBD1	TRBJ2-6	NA	CASSQDHGTGGPGANVLTF	TGTGCCAGCAGCCAAGATCACGGGACAGGGGGGCCAGGGGCCAACGTCCTGACTTTC
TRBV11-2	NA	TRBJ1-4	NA	CASSLPLLEGKLFF	TGTGCCAGCAGCTTACCTTTGTTGGAGGGAAAACTGTTTTTT
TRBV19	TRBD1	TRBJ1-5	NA	CASSLGQRANQPQHF	TGTGCCAGTAGTTTGGGACAGCGGGCCAATCAGCCCCAGCATTTT
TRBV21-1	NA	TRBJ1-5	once	CASSPTGAHQPQHF	TGTGCCAGCAGTCCGACAGGGGCGCATCAGCCCCAGCATTTT
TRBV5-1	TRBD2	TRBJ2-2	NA	CASSSPTSGGDTGELFF	TGCGCCAGCAGCTCCCCGACTAGCGGGGGGGACACCGGGGAGCTGTTTTTT
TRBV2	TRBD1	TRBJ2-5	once	CASSVNTGEETQYF	TGTGCCAGCAGTGTCAATACAGGGGAAGAGACCCAGTACTTC
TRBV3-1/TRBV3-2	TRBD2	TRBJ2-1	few	CASTAGDYNEQFF	TGTGCCAGTACCGCGGGGGACTACAATGAGCAGTTCTTC
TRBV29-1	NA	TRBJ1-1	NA	CSVVGPGTEAFF	TGCAGCGTTGTGGGCCCAGGGACTGAAGCTTTCTTT
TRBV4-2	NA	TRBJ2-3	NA	CASSQTRSGTDTQYF	TGTGCCAGCAGCCAAACTAGATCGGGCACAGATACGCAGTATTTT
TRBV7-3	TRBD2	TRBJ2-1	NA	CASSLSGLAGGQAEQFF	TGTGCCAGCAGCCTCTCGGGACTAGCGGGGGGGCAGGCTGAGCAGTTCTTC
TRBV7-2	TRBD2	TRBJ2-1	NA	CASSPRGGGAPNEQFF	TGTGCCAGCAGCCCTCGAGGCGGGGGGGCCCCCAATGAGCAGTTCTTC
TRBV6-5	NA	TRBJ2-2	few	CASSRSPTGELFF	TGTGCCAGCAGCCGGAGCCCCACCGGGGAGCTGTTTTTT
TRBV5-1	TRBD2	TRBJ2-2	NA	CASSLTSGTPGELFF	TGCGCCAGCAGCTTGACTAGCGGGACCCCCGGGGAGCTGTTTTTT
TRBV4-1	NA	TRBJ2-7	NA	CASTPGGPRGAYEQYF	TGCGCCAGCACCCCGGGGGGCCCACGCGGGGCCTACGAGCAGTACTTC
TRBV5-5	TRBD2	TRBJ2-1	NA	CASSRIAGGLNNEQFF	TGTGCCAGCAGCCGCATAGCGGGGGGGCTAAACAATGAGCAGTTCTTC
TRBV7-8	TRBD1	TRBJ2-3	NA	CASSGQGAGDTQYF	TGTGCCAGCAGCGGACAGGGGGCGGGAGATACGCAGTATTTT
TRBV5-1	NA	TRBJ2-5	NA	CASSLDRSQETQYF	TGCGCCAGCAGCTTGGACAGGTCCCAAGAGACCCAGTACTTC
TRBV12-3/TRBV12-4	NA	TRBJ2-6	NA	CASTSPGANVLTF	TGTGCCAGCACCTCCCCCGGGGCCAACGTCCTGACTTTC
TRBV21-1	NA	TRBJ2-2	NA	CASSRRSGELFF	TGTGCCAGCAGCAGGAGGTCCGGGGAGCTGTTTTTT
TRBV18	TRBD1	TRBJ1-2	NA	CASSPTTGTDGYTF	TGTGCCAGCTCACCCACGACAGGGACTGATGGCTACACCTTC
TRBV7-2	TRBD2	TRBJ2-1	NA	CASSLSRLLAGTYNEQFF	TGTGCCAGCAGCTTATCTCGCCTACTAGCGGGAACCTACAATGAGCAGTTCTTC
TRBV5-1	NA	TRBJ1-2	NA	CASSTQGTGGYTF	TGCGCCAGCAGCACGCAGGGGACGGGTGGCTACACCTTC